This TCR beta chain was sequenced for a study of CD8 T cells in ankylosing spondylitis. Study results and caveats: Among TCR beta sequences, a motif of eight highly homologous variants appeared characteristic of ankylosing spondylitis blood. CD8+ by phenotype, disease-linked clones were relatively rare in peripheral blood. Matched ankylosing spondylitis synovial fluid reportedly contained a significantly enriched population of disease-linked clones.

The CDR3 is made up of 17 amino acids. The germline CDR1 and CDR2 sequences are SEHNR and FQNEAQ (reference sequence). Trimming removed 8 bases at V and 0 bases at J, with 20 bases between. Libraries of TCR beta came from quantitative 5'-RACE with molecular barcodes. TCRdb used MiXCR to reprocess the 5' RACE reads, holding one entry per CDR3 protein. This table has hundreds of thousands of distinct CDR3 sequences, approximately 9% appearing once. To note about this clonotype: The antigen is undetermined.

V is TRBV7-9 and J is TRBJ2-4; TRBD1 is a possible D gene (5 bases). The TCR comes from a male donor with ankylosing spondylitis or in good health (not recorded which). The sequenced sample was blood, either unsorted or a sorted T cell fraction (not recorded which). CDR3 residues: CASGPGPPRLAKNIQYF. The CDR3 bases are TGTGCCAGCGGGCCAGGGCCACCTCGTCTAGCCAAAAACATTCAGTACTTC.